This entry lists 19 T cell receptor beta chains sequenced from one sample in a study of blood T cells in healthy people across ages. Together with a sample-barcoded 5' primer, a J-beta primer mix was included in a second PCR lasting roughly 6 to 12 cycles. MiXCR, applied by TCRdb to the 5' RACE reads, yields one record per CDR3 protein. The table includes about 680,000 distinct CDR3 sequences, around half detected once. Sequencing was performed on blood. The receptor source for this set is an older woman in good health.

This sequence joins TRBV6-2 or TRBV6-3 and TRBJ2-5, with D perhaps TRBD1 (6 bases). CDR3 length equals 15 residues. Germline values: CDR1 MNHEY, CDR2 SVGEGT. Trimming pared 5 bases from V and 5 bases from J, leaving 18 bases between. The CDR3 protein is CASSPTGTLRETQYF. CDR3 nucleotides: TGTGCCAGCAGTCCCACAGGGACCCTCCGGGAGACCCAGTACTTC.

This sequence joins TRBV27 and TRBJ2-3; TRBD2 aligns across 12 bases. This CDR3 contains 17 residues. CDR1 and CDR2 (germline): MNHEY, SMNVEV (reference sequence). Trimming removed 6 bases from V and 6 bases from J; junction bases left unmatched: 13. The CDR3 DNA reads TGTGCCAGCAGCCTCCTCGGGCTAGCGGGAGGGAGCGATACGCAGTATTTT. Amino acids: CASSLLGLAGGSDTQYF.

This sequence joins TRBV12-3 or TRBV12-4 and TRBJ1-6, with D unresolved. CDR3 length: 16 residues. Trimming pared 2 bases from V and 9 bases from J, leaving 17 bases between. This CDR3 is CASSLFRGKVTSPLHF. CDR3 DNA: TGTGCCAGCAGTTTATTCCGCGGAAAGGTTACTTCACCCCTCCACTTT.

The chain joins TRBV30 to TRBJ2-1; D is ambiguous. Looked up from germline, CDR1 is GTSNPN and CDR2 is SVGIG (reference sequence). The CDR3 extends over 13 amino acids. V lost 2 bases and J 8 bases, leaving 13 bases between the germline ends. CDR3 sequence reads: CAWSNSDSDEQFF. The CDR3 region has the DNA TGTGCCTGGAGTAACAGCGATAGTGATGAGCAGTTCTTC.

This chain links TRBV29-1 with TRBJ2-7; D is possibly TRBD1 (6 bases). Germline loops: CDR1 SQVTM, CDR2 ANQGSEA. The CDR3 sequence is 14 residues long. V was cut by 2 bases and J by 7 bases, with 18 bases left in between. The CDR3 nucleotides read TGCAGCGTTGAATGGCAGGGGCTTTACAATGAGCAGTACTTC. This codes for CSVEWQGLYNEQYF.

The V gene is TRBV11-2, the J gene TRBJ2-4, with D perhaps matching TRBD1 (5 bases). CDR1 and CDR2 (germline): SGHAT, FQNNGV. The CDR3 is made up of 15 amino acids. V lost 5 bases, J lost 3 bases, and 14 bases lay in between. This CDR3 reads CASSAQGVDKNIQYF. The CDR3 region has the DNA TGTGCCAGCAGCGCCCAAGGGGTGGACAAAAACATTCAGTACTTC.

This chain links TRBV10-3 with TRBJ2-7; 10 bases agree with TRBD2. This CDR3 spans 16 amino acids. Germline CDR1 reads ENHRY; CDR2 reads SYGVKD. Trimming removed 3 bases from V and 2 bases from J; junction bases left unmatched: 7. The CDR3 protein is CAISDPGLAETYEQYF. The CDR3 nucleotides are TGTGCCATCAGTGATCCCGGACTAGCGGAAACCTACGAGCAGTACTTC.

This rearrangement joins TRBV3-2 to TRBJ1-2. TRBV3-2 is described as a pseudogene. This CDR3 has 9 amino acids. The CDR3 sequence: CASLSGYTF. The DNA for the CDR3 is TGTGCCAGCCTGAGTGGCTACACCTTC.

V and J are TRBV25-1 and TRBJ1-2, with 7 bases lining up with TRBD1. V lost 2 bases and J lost 2; bases outside the gene matches: 8. Germline V CDR1 and CDR2: MGHDK, SYGVNS. The CDR3 spans 16 residues. CDR3 in DNA: TGTGCCAGCAGTGAACTAAGGGGGCTTAACAACTATGGCTACACCTTC. Protein product: CASSELRGLNNYGYTF.

The chain combines TRBV7-6 with TRBJ2-4; a possible D gene is TRBD2 (6 bases). Near its end, the DNA agrees better with TRBJ2-5, so the J call may be wrong. The V gene's germline CDR1 is SGHVS and CDR2 FNYEAQ. The length of the CDR3 is 15 residues. CDR3 DNA: TGTGCCAGCAGCTTAGTCGAGGAGGGGAGAGAGACCCAGTACTTC. Amino acids: CASSLVEEGRETQYF.

The gene calls are TRBV28 and TRBJ2-4, with D perhaps TRBD1 (5 bases). CDR1 is MDHEN and CDR2 is SYDVKM in the germline V gene. The V gene lost 3 bases and the J gene lost 1 base, with 13 bases spanning the gap. The CDR3 spans 16 residues. DNA of the CDR3: TGTGCCAGCAGTTTTGTCGGACCAGGGGCCAAAAACATTCAGTACTTC. Encoded protein: CASSFVGPGAKNIQYF.

This clonotype was detected only a few times. V usage is TRBV20-1 and J usage is TRBJ2-7, with 12 positions matching TRBD2. From germline, CDR1 is DFQATT and CDR2 SNEGSKA (reference sequence). CDR3 length equals 16 residues. Trimming at V came to 2 bases and at J to 5 bases, leaving 10 bases not matched to a gene. The CDR3 sequence: CSARPILAGGSHEQYF. The CDR3 region has the DNA TGCAGTGCTAGACCGATCCTAGCGGGAGGGTCCCACGAGCAGTACTTC.

V and J are TRBV6-5 and TRBJ1-2; the D gene is possibly TRBD1 (6 bases). The germline gives CDR1 MNHEY, CDR2 SVGAGI. This CDR3 comprises 14 residues. V shed 2 bases and J shed 4 bases, with 11 bases lying between them. CDR3 loop: CASSYGTIVYGYTF. CDR3 DNA sequence: TGTGCCAGCAGTTACGGGACAATCGTCTATGGCTACACCTTC.

This chain joins TRBV24-1 and TRBJ2-5, with 10 positions matching TRBD1. The germline CDR1 and CDR2 sequences are KGHDR and SFDVKD. This CDR3 comprises 15 residues. Trimming cost V 6 bases and J 11 bases; bases outside gene matches: 14. The CDR3 spells CATSSGQGLYSEQYF. The CDR3 coding sequence is TGTGCCACCAGTTCGGGACAGGGGCTATACAGTGAGCAGTACTTC.

This clonotype has just a few counts. The rearrangement links TRBV28 to TRBJ2-7; 8 bases line up with TRBD1. Germline CDR1 reads MDHEN; CDR2 reads SYDVKM. The length of the CDR3 is 15 residues. With V trimmed by 6 bases and J by 4 bases, 11 bases remained unmatched. CDR3 sequence (DNA): TGTGCCAGCAGGGCTCCAGGACAGGGAATTTACGAGCAGTACTTC. This gives the protein CASRAPGQGIYEQYF. The full variable domain, with the rest looked up from reference TRBV28 and TRBJ2-7, is DVKVTQSSRYLVKRTGEKVFLECVQDMDHENMFWYRQDPGLGLRLIYFSYDVKMKEKGDIPEGYSVSREKKERFSLILESASTNQTSMYLCASRAPGQGIYEQYFGPGTRLTVT.

The chain uses TRBV15 and TRBJ2-3, with no clear D. CDR1 is LNHNV and CDR2 is YYDKDF in the germline V gene (reference sequence). The CDR3 totals 12 residues. The ends were cut back, 1 base at V and 6 bases at J, with 5 bases in the middle. The CDR3 DNA reads TGTGCCACCAGCAGAGTGAGGGATACGCAGTATTTT. Protein sequence: CATSRVRDTQYF.

This clonotype was counted once. V is TRBV5-6 and J is TRBJ2-5; D gene uncertain. The CDR3 has 11 residues. Trimming stripped 3 bases from V and 10 bases from J, with 10 bases between. Per the germline V gene, CDR1 is SGHDT and CDR2 is YYEEEE. The CDR3 bases are TGTGCCAGCAGCTCGATAGGAAACCAGTACTTC. Translating it yields CASSSIGNQYF.

This clonotype was observed a few times. CDR3 sequence: CASSQERKESGYGYTF. The CDR3, as DNA: TGTGCCAGCAGCCAAGAAAGGAAAGAAAGCGGCTATGGCTACACCTTC. V is TRBV4-2 and J is TRBJ1-2; D remains unclear. With 0 bases removed from V and 4 bases from J, the gap between germline ends came to 15 bases. The germline CDR1 and CDR2 sequences are LGHNA and YNFKEQ. The CDR3 spans 16 residues.

This clonotype came up once. The rearrangement joins TRBV7-2 to TRBJ1-2, with 7 positions matching TRBD1. V was pared by 1 base and J by 4 bases, with 6 bases of the junction left unmatched. This CDR3 comprises 15 residues. Germline assignment: CDR1 SGHTA and CDR2 FQGNSA. The CDR3, as DNA: TGTGCCAGCAGCTTAGAGTCAGGGGGAATCTATGGCTACACCTTC. Translated, it gives CASSLESGGIYGYTF.